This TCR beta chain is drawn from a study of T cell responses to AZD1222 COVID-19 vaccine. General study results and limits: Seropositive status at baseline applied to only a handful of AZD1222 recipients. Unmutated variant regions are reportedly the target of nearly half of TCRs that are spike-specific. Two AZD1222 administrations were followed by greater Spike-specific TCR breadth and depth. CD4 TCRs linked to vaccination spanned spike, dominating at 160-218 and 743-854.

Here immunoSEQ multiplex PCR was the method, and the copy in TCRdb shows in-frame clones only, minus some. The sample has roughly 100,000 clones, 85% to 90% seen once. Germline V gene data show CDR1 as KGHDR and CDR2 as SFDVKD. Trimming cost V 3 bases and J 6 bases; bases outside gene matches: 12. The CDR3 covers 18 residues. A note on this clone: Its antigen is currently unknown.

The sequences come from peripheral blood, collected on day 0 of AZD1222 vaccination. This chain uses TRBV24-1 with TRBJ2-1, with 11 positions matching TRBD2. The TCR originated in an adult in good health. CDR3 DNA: TGTGCCACCAGTGATATACCCTCGACTAGCGGGACTTCCAATGAGCAGTTCTTC. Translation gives CATSDIPSTSGTSNEQFF.